This T cell receptor beta chain was found in a study of early T cells in non-severe SARS-CoV-2 infection. V lost 3 bases and J 1 base, leaving 15 bases between the germline ends. The germline CDR1 and CDR2 sequences are SGDLS and YYNGEE. The CDR3 runs 16 residues. This clonotype showed up many times. Using its own MiXCR run on the 5' RACE reads, TCRdb lists one record per CDR3 protein. The sample consists of roughly 47,000 distinct CDR3 sequences, 5.5% to 6.5% of them appearing once. Sequences were derived from whole blood, sampled at baseline. The chain couples TRBV9 to TRBJ2-3; D is undetermined. This receptor was taken from an adult who was a healthcare worker with PCR-confirmed SARS-CoV-2 infection or an uninfected control (not recorded which). As DNA, the CDR3 is TGTGCCAGCAGCGACCGACCCTCAGAACGCACAGATACGCAGTATTTT. Translation gives CASSDRPSERTDTQYF. Filled out from reference TRBV9 and TRBJ2-3, the complete variable domain reads DSGVTQTPKHLITATGQRVTLRCSPRSGDLSVYWYQQSLDQGLQFLIQYYNGEERAKGNILERFSAQQFPDLHSELNLSSLELGDSALYFCASSDRPSERTDTQYFGPGTRLTVL.